Here is one T cell receptor beta chain with its context. Its antigen is unidentified. TCRdb reanalysed the 5' RACE reads using MiXCR and keeps one entry per CDR3 protein. The sample consists of around 370,000 distinct CDR3 sequences, over 20% of them appearing once. This sample stems from a study of T-cell memory formation after mild COVID-19. Study information: For the most part, TCR clusters were specific to one donor. Study conclusions and caveats: Some clones that responded turned up in pre-infection memory, which suggests that cross-reactive memory joined in. For contracting clones, CD4+ ones sat mainly in CM and EM, CD8+ in EMRA.

Between the trimmed V and J ends, which lost 0 bases and 4 bases, there was a span of 15 bases. The CDR3 has 16 residues. CDR1 and CDR2 from the germline V gene are MGHRA and YSYEKL. This chain uses TRBV4-1 with TRBJ1-2; D ambiguous. Material: PBMCs or a T cell subset sorted from them (not recorded which). The sequence was collected from an adult woman who had mild COVID-19 (a few samples of this study predate the infection). Cell type and time point are not known. The CDR3 region is CASSQDSSVLAYGYTF. As DNA, the CDR3 is TGCGCCAGCAGCCAAGATTCGTCTGTTCTCGCCTATGGCTACACCTTC.